The source of this T cell receptor beta chain is a study of tumor-infiltrating lymphocytes in oesophageal squamous cell carcinoma (dated by TCRdb to 2016 to 2017). CDR3 length: 14 amino acids, cysteine to phenylalanine. The kept DNA is CDR3 alone, 42 bases in frame from the first base. The germline V gene specifies SGHVT as CDR1 and SQSDAQ as CDR2. A note on this clonotype: The antigen it recognizes is unknown. The record has no base qualities; no much larger clone is one base away.

The library relied on PCR. The reads were generated on an Illumina HiSeq 2000. Using fastp trimming at Q25 and MiXCR clonotype assembly, TCRdb reanalyzed the public sequencing data and kept in-frame beta chains. CDR3 protein sequences are deduplicated, and each keeps its most common genes and DNA. The sample table contains 12,000 or so distinct CDR3 sequences; only one count was recorded for over 50% of them. Under 55% of the sample is held by the ten biggest clonotypes. Recombination linked TRBV7-4 to TRBJ2-6, with 10 bases aligning to TRBD1. With the DNA end fitting TRBJ2-7 better, the J assignment may be wrong. The TCR originated in a female donor with esophageal squamous cell carcinoma. Sequencing was performed on esophageal tumor tissue. Read as DNA, the sequence is TGTGCCAGCAGCTCCGGGACAGGGGTCCACGAGCAGTACTTC. It translates to CASSSGTGVHEQYF.